A single sample is the source of the 31 T cell receptor beta chains below, sequenced in a study of T cell repertoires in cytomegalovirus infection. TCRdb used MiXCR to reprocess the reads, holding one entry per CDR3 protein. The top ten clones hold over 2.5% of a sample with about 300,000 distinct CDR3 sequences, 8% to 10% of them seen once. Input material: PBMCs. All receptors come from a human donor in good health (CMV status not recorded). Some clones in this sample may be carry-over from other donors' samples.

This clonotype was observed many times. V is TRBV7-8 and J is TRBJ2-1, with D possibly called TRBD1 or TRBD2 (5 bases each). Trimming stripped 5 bases from V and 9 bases from J, with 11 bases between. The CDR3 extends over 12 amino acids. Germline values: CDR1 SGHVS, CDR2 FQNEAQ. The CDR3 here is CASSEARGEQFF. CDR3 in DNA: TGTGCCAGCAGCGAGGCGAGGGGTGAGCAGTTCTTC.

This clonotype was observed a handful of times. The chain is built from TRBV5-6 and TRBJ1-1; TRBD1 is a possible D gene (6 bases). This CDR3 has 11 residues. V was trimmed by 5 bases and J by 8 bases, leaving 10 bases between them. Looked up from germline, CDR1 is SGHDT and CDR2 is YYEEEE. CDR3 sequence (DNA): TGTGCCAGCAGGCTGGGACACGAAGCTTTCTTT. Translated, it gives CASRLGHEAFF.

This clonotype showed up just a few times. V gene TRBV29-1 combines with J gene TRBJ1-2; 8 bases fit TRBD1. This CDR3 spans 13 amino acids. From germline, CDR1 is SQVTM and CDR2 ANQGSEA. V trimming: 3 bases; J trimming: 3 bases; junction bases outside the gene matches: 3. The CDR3 DNA reads TGCAGCGTTGATTGGACAGGGTACTATGGCTACACCTTC. It yields the protein CSVDWTGYYGYTF.

This clonotype was observed at least ten times. The chain employs TRBV29-1 and TRBJ1-3; no clear D. Germline loops: CDR1 SQVTM, CDR2 ANQGSEA. The CDR3 is 13 amino acids. V was trimmed by 4 bases and J by 2 bases, leaving 9 bases between them. This CDR3 is CSVVGLTGNTIYF. The CDR3 DNA is TGCAGCGTTGTGGGGTTGACTGGAAACACCATATATTTT. Combining the CDR3 with reference TRBV29-1 and TRBJ1-3 gives the whole variable domain SAVISQKPSRDICQRGTSLTIQCQVDSQVTMMFWYRQQPGQSLTLIATANQGSEATYESGFVIDKFPISRPNLTFSTLTVSNMSPEDSSIYLCSVVGLTGNTIYFGEGSWLTVV.

This clonotype was seen at least ten times. The chain has TRBV28 and TRBJ2-5; 10 positions match TRBD1. Germline V gene lookup returns CDR1 MDHEN and CDR2 SYDVKM. CDR3 length equals 15 residues. V dropped 7 bases and J dropped 7; count of bases not matched to a gene: 12. CDR3 DNA sequence: TGTGCCAGCACCAGAAAAGGGTGGGACAGGGGGACCCAGTACTTC. It is translated as CASTRKGWDRGTQYF.

This clonotype was seen a handful of times. The chain is built from TRBV5-1 and TRBJ2-7; D perhaps matches TRBD1 (5 bases). Between the trimmed V and J ends, which lost 4 bases and 5 bases, there was a span of 13 bases. The CDR3 is 13 residues long. The V gene's germline CDR1 is SGHRS and CDR2 YFSETQ. The CDR3 sequence: CASSNGQPHEQYF. For the CDR3, the DNA is TGCGCCAGCAGCAATGGACAACCCCACGAGCAGTACTTC.

Here the CDR3 DNA reads TGCAGTGCTAGAGTGGGGACGGATACGCAGTATTTT. Translated, it gives CSARVGTDTQYF. The chain carries TRBV20-1 and TRBJ2-3; the D gene could be TRBD1 or TRBD2 (5 bases each). This CDR3 has 12 amino acids. V gave up 1 base and J gave up 6 bases, with 8 bases separating them. Germline V gene data show CDR1 as DFQATT and CDR2 as SNEGSKA (reference sequence).

This clonotype was seen many times. The chain employs TRBV12-3 or TRBV12-4 and TRBJ1-1; D is possibly TRBD1 (6 bases). V lost 4 bases and J 5 bases, leaving 14 bases between the germline ends. The length of the CDR3 is 14 residues. CDR3 in amino acids: CASSWYRARTEAFF. CDR3 DNA: TGTGCCAGCAGTTGGTACAGGGCGCGGACTGAAGCTTTCTTT.

This clonotype was observed a single time. This sequence may be a read error, since a much larger clone differs from it by one base. The rearrangement uses TRBV19 and TRBJ1-1, with D possibly TRBD1 on 6 matching bases. In germline, CDR1 is LNHDA, CDR2 SQIVND (reference sequence). The CDR3 has 14 amino acids. Here the CDR3 reads CASREDRGDTEASF. CDR3 nucleotide sequence: TGTGCCAGTAGGGAAGACCGAGGGGACACTGAAGCTTCCTTT.

This clonotype was recorded many times. This chain uses TRBV6-5 with TRBJ2-7, with 10 bases aligning to TRBD1. The V gene's germline CDR1 is MNHEY and CDR2 SVGAGI. J was trimmed by 2 bases and V by 0 bases; bases with no gene match: 4. The CDR3 loop spans 16 amino acids. CDR3 nucleotide sequence: TGTGCCAGCAGTTACTCTACGGGGACAGGGGCCTACGAGCAGTACTTC. Its translation: CASSYSTGTGAYEQYF.

In its sample, this clonotype was seen a few times. DNA of the CDR3: TGTGCCAGCACCCTTAGGGTATTCACCGGGGAGCTGTTTTTT. This encodes CASTLRVFTGELFF. The chain is built from TRBV12-3 or TRBV12-4 and TRBJ2-2, with D unresolved. The CDR3 totals 14 residues. Trimming took off 7 bases at V and 4 bases at J, with 13 bases between the two ends.

This clonotype showed up many times. The genes are TRBV20-1 and TRBJ2-1; 7 positions agree with TRBD1. CDR1 and CDR2 (germline): DFQATT, SNEGSKA (reference sequence). The V and J ends lost 1 base and 3 bases, in that order; junction bases with no gene match: 15. The CDR3 contains 18 residues. The CDR3 loop is CSARGDSLGWGLYNEQFF. Here the CDR3 DNA reads TGCAGTGCTAGAGGGGACAGTTTGGGATGGGGGCTCTACAATGAGCAGTTCTTC.

This clonotype was counted a few times. The chain employs TRBV29-1 and TRBJ1-1; 7 nucleotides agree with TRBD1. Germline CDR1 SQVTM, CDR2 ANQGSEA. J lost 3 bases, V lost 7 bases, and 8 bases had no gene match. The CDR3 consists of 13 residues. CDR3 DNA sequence: TGCAGCGCCCTGGGGCAGGGGGACACTGAAGCTTTCTTT. Translated: CSALGQGDTEAFF.

The table lists this clonotype with a few counts. V is TRBV13 and J is TRBJ1-1; 7 nucleotides align to TRBD1. This CDR3 spans 13 amino acids. The V and J ends lost 7 bases and 7 bases, in that order; junction bases with no gene match: 9. The germline CDR1 and CDR2 sequences are PRHDT and FYEKMQ (reference sequence). The CDR3 DNA sequence: TGTGCCAGCACCTACTCCACAGGGGTTGAAGCTTTCTTT. It encodes CASTYSTGVEAFF.

The rearrangement uses TRBV28 and TRBJ1-2; TRBD1 might be the D (6 bases). The CDR3 runs 17 residues. The germline V gene has CDR1 MDHEN and CDR2 SYDVKM. The germline V and J ends were trimmed by 5 bases and 5 bases, with 24 bases remaining between them. For the CDR3, the DNA is TGTGCCAGCAGTACACCCGGGACATTAAGCGTTAGATATGGCTACACCTTC. Protein sequence: CASSTPGTLSVRYGYTF.

The table lists this clonotype with many counts. This chain connects TRBV7-2 to TRBJ2-3; weak D call: TRBD2 (6 bases). Between the trimmed V and J ends, which lost 7 bases and 3 bases, there was a span of 11 bases. This CDR3 region has 13 residues. CDR1 SGHTA and CDR2 FQGNSA come from the germline V gene. This CDR3 is CASNSGRTDTQYF. Here the CDR3 DNA reads TGTGCCAGCAATTCAGGGAGGACAGATACGCAGTATTTT. The full variable domain, completed using reference TRBV7-2 and TRBJ2-3, is GAGVSQSPSNKVTEKGKDVELRCDPISGHTALYWYRQSLGQGLEFLIYFQGNSAPDKSGLPSDRFSAERTGGSVSTLTIQRTQQEDSAVYLCASNSGRTDTQYFGPGTRLTVL.

The J gene is TRBJ2-7, the V gene TRBV28; D is ambiguous. Germline CDR1 is MDHEN and CDR2 is SYDVKM. The CDR3 has 12 residues. Deletions cut 3 bases from V and 3 bases from J, with 6 bases between. CDR3 sequence: CASSFNIYEQYF. The CDR3 DNA reads as TGTGCCAGCAGTTTTAACATCTACGAGCAGTACTTC.

There are many counts of this clonotype. J is TRBJ1-2 and V is TRBV12-3 or TRBV12-4, with D uncertain. This CDR3 spans 11 amino acids. Trimming left V 6 bases short and J 4 bases short, with 6 bases between. The DNA for the CDR3 is TGTGCCAGCAGGCTGTTCTATGGCTACACCTTC. The encoded protein is CASRLFYGYTF.

This clonotype was counted ten times or more. The rearrangement uses TRBV7-2 and TRBJ2-7, with D unresolved. The CDR3 is made up of 12 amino acids. Per the germline V gene, CDR1 is SGHTA and CDR2 is FQGNSA. V lost 4 bases to trimming and J lost 7 bases, with 11 bases between them. CDR3 amino acids: CASSSLGEEQYV. In DNA, the CDR3 is TGTGCCAGCAGCTCCCTGGGCGAAGAGCAGTACGTC.

This clonotype was picked up many times. This chain uses TRBV14 with TRBJ2-1; 11 positions agree with TRBD2. V was clipped by 1 base and J by 9 bases; unmatched bases: 5. CDR3 size: 15 residues. Looked up from germline, CDR1 is SGHDN and CDR2 is FVKESK. CDR3 bases: TGTGCCAGCAGCCAAGGACTAGCGGGGTTCACTGAGCAGTTCTTC. It codes for CASSQGLAGFTEQFF.

This clonotype was detected ten times or more. The chain has TRBV27 and TRBJ2-1; perhaps TRBD1 as D (5 bases). This CDR3 spans 14 amino acids. V was clipped by 8 bases and J by 4 bases, with 15 bases between them. The germline CDR1 and CDR2 sequences are MNHEY and SMNVEV (reference sequence). The CDR3 nucleotides are TGTGCCAGCGGACACAGATCTTCTTACAATGAGCAGTTCTTC. It is translated as CASGHRSSYNEQFF.

This clonotype came up a few times. Here the CDR3 DNA reads TGCGCCAGCAGCGGGACCAGGCGATTCGAGCAGTTCTTC. This gives the protein CASSGTRRFEQFF. V gene TRBV5-1 combines with J gene TRBJ2-1, with D perhaps given as TRBD1 or TRBD2 (5 bases each). This CDR3 contains 13 residues. Deletions cut 4 bases from V and 10 bases from J, with 15 bases between. Per the germline V gene, CDR1 is SGHRS and CDR2 is YFSETQ.

Of note for this clonotype: A much larger clone lies a single base off, so this may be a read error. This rearrangement joins TRBV7-3 to TRBJ2-3; D possibly matches TRBD1 or TRBD2 (5 bases each). V was shortened by 7 bases and J by 4 bases, with 15 bases between the two germline ends. Looked up from germline, CDR1 is SGHTA and CDR2 is FQGTGA. The CDR3 is 14 residues long. Here the CDR3 DNA reads TGTGCCAGCATCGCCTTGGGGGTTCCAGATACGCAGTATTTT. Its protein is CASIALGVPDTQYF.

This clonotype has ten or more counts. The V call is TRBV7-9, the J call TRBJ2-5; tentative D call: TRBD1 (5 bases). CDR1 and CDR2 (germline): SEHNR, FQNEAQ (reference sequence). With 5 bases removed from V and 4 bases from J, the gap between germline ends came to 11 bases. This CDR3 region has 13 residues. The CDR3 reads CASSERGSETQYF. CDR3 nucleotides: TGTGCCAGCAGCGAAAGGGGATCAGAGACCCAGTACTTC.

This clonotype was detected only a few times. The CDR3 protein is CASSYDSGTANTGELFF. In DNA form, the CDR3 reads TGTGCCAGCAGTTACGATTCCGGGACAGCGAACACCGGGGAGCTGTTTTTT. The chain carries TRBV6-2 or TRBV6-3 and TRBJ2-2; TRBD1 agrees at 7 bases. There are 17 residues in the CDR3. With V trimmed by 2 bases and J by 0 bases, 6 bases remained unmatched. Germline V gives CDR1 MNHEY, CDR2 SVGEGT.

On this clonotype itself: Germline is not matched at one junction end, which may reflect a read error. The rearrangement links TRBV29-1 to TRBJ2-1; 7 bases align to TRBD2. Looked up from germline, CDR1 is SQVTM and CDR2 is ANQGSEA. The CDR3 consists of 15 residues. As DNA, the CDR3 is TGCAGCGTTGAAGATCTTAGGATGGGAGGGGTCTCATGGATCTTC. Its protein is CSVEDLRMGGVSWIF.

This chain links TRBV10-2 with TRBJ2-7, with D perhaps TRBD1 (5 bases). The CDR3 is 13 residues long. Germline V gene sequence: CDR1 WSHSY, CDR2 SAAADI. The V gene lost 3 bases and the J gene lost 2 bases, with 8 bases spanning the gap. CDR3 DNA: TGCGCCAGCAGTGAAAGGACAACCTACGAGCAGTACTTC. Its protein is CASSERTTYEQYF.

This clonotype came up many times. The V call is TRBV29-1, the J call TRBJ2-3, with a weak D call TRBD2 (6 bases). Germline V gene lookup returns CDR1 SQVTM and CDR2 ANQGSEA. The CDR3 contains 14 residues. Trimming shortened V by 7 bases and J by 1 base, and 15 bases separated the two germline ends. In DNA form, the CDR3 reads TGCAGCGGCGACGGGGGAGACGGCACAGATACGCAGTATTTT. Translated: CSGDGGDGTDTQYF.

This clonotype was picked up many times. The chain carries TRBV2 and TRBJ2-1; 9 bases are shared with TRBD1. Germline V lookup: CDR1 SNHLY, CDR2 FYNNEI. CDR3 size: 15 residues. V was pared by 6 bases and J by 2 bases, with 5 bases of the junction left unmatched. CDR3 loop: CASRTDRGPYNEQFF. DNA of the CDR3: TGTGCCAGCAGGACGGACAGGGGACCCTACAATGAGCAGTTCTTC.

This clonotype came up many times. J is TRBJ2-7 and V is TRBV15; 7 positions match TRBD2. This CDR3 contains 15 residues. J gave up 2 bases and V 0 bases, and 4 bases lay outside the gene matches. Germline-derived CDR1 and CDR2 are LNHNV and YYDKDF (reference sequence). DNA of the CDR3: TGTGCCACCAGCAGAGAATATGCGGGGGCCTACGAGCAGTACGTC. Amino acid sequence: CATSREYAGAYEQYV.

The sample holds many counts of this clonotype. The chain uses TRBV28 and TRBJ2-5; 10 nucleotides align to TRBD1. The junction had 8 bases not matched to a gene; V was cut back by 5 bases and J by 5 bases. The CDR3 loop spans 15 amino acids. Germline V gene sequence: CDR1 MDHEN, CDR2 SYDVKM. The CDR3 protein is CASSARDRGRETQYF. The CDR3 nucleotides read TGTGCCAGCAGTGCTCGGGACAGGGGCCGGGAGACCCAGTACTTC. The complete variable domain, with remaining parts taken from reference TRBV28 and TRBJ2-5, reads DVKVTQSSRYLVKRTGEKVFLECVQDMDHENMFWYRQDPGLGLRLIYFSYDVKMKEKGDIPEGYSVSREKKERFSLILESASTNQTSMYLCASSARDRGRETQYFGPGTRLLVL.